The entry below gives a single T cell receptor beta chain sequence along with its context. Profiling relied on immunoSEQ multiplex PCR, and the TCRdb table lists in-frame clones only, not all of them. In the table there are tens of thousands of clones, around nine tenths of which are singletons. The CDR3 runs to 19 residues. Losses at the gene ends were 6 bases for V and 0 bases for J; bases not matched to a gene: 13. Germline V gene sequence: CDR1 LNHDA, CDR2 SQIVND (reference sequence). The record originates from a study of blood T cell repertoires in COVID-19. The sequenced sample consisted of peripheral blood. The receptor's source is a human donor in a cohort sampled during active COVID-19. V is TRBV19 and J is TRBJ2-6; TRBD1 matches at 8 bases. The CDR3 nucleotides are TGTGCCAGTAGGAACACTCGACAGGGGTGGAGCTCTGGGGCCAACGTCCTGACTTTC. Translating gives CASRNTRQGWSSGANVLTF.